This TCR beta chain derives from a study of blood T cell repertoires in COVID-19. Study overall: Specimens from acute and convalescent COVID-19 originated in the United States, Italy and Spain. Sources were T cells, B-cell-depleted T cells, or PBMCs; the material itself was cDNA or gDNA.

This clone was counted once. The CDR3 has 17 amino acids. Germline assignment: CDR1 MDHEN and CDR2 SYDVKM. V was pared by 3 bases and J by 2 bases, with 19 bases between. Original methodology: From reference gene primer amplification, estimates of nucleated cell counts were derived. Sequencing used immunoSEQ multiplex PCR; TCRdb keeps in-frame clones, though not all of them. V, J and clone size are those of that table, while D and trimming were read from the DNA. The data contain 150,000 to 200,000 clones, approximately 86% of them singletons. Sequenced input: peripheral blood. The clonotype originates from a man aged 65-85 years with active or convalescent COVID-19. The rearrangement uses TRBV28 and TRBJ2-5; weak D call: TRBD1 (5 bases). The CDR3 region is CASSFSSAQGLQETQYF. CDR3 sequence (DNA): TGTGCCAGCAGTTTTAGCTCGGCGCAGGGCCTTCAAGAGACCCAGTACTTC.